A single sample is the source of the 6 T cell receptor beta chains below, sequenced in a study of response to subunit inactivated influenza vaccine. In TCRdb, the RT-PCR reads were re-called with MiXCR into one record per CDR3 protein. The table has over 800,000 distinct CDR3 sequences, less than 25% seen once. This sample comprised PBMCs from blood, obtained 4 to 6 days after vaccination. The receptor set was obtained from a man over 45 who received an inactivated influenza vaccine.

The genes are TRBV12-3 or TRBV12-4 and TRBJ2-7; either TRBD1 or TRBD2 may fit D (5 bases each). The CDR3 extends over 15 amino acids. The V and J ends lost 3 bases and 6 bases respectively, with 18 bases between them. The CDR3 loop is CASSFGSLRGGEQYF. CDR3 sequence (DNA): TGTGCCAGCAGTTTTGGGAGCCTAAGGGGCGGCGAGCAGTACTTC.

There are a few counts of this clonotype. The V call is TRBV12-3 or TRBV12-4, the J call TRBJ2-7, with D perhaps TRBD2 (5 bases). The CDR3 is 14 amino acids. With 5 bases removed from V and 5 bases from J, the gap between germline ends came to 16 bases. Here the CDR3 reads CASSPTTRVHEQYF. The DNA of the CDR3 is TGTGCCAGCAGTCCGACCACTAGAGTCCACGAGCAGTACTTC.

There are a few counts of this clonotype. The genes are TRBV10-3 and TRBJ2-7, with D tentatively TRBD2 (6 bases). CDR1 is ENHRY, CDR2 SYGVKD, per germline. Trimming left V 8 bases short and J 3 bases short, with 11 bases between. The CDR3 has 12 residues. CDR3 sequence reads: CAIGDSIYEQYF. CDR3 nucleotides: TGTGCCATCGGGGACTCTATCTACGAGCAGTACTTC.

CDR3: CASTIWMEETQYF. Written as DNA, the CDR3 is TGTGCCAGCACCATATGGATGGAAGAGACCCAGTACTTC. The rearrangement uses TRBV7-8 and TRBJ2-5; D remains unclear. V lost 7 bases, J lost 3 bases, and 12 bases lay in between. In germline, CDR1 is SGHVS, CDR2 FQNEAQ. This CDR3 contains 13 residues.

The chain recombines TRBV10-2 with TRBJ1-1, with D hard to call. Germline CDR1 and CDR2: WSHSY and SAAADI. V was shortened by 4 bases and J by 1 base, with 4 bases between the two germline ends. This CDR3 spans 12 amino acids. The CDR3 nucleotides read TGCGCCAGCAGTGTCCGGAACACTGAAGCTTTCTTT. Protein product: CASSVRNTEAFF.

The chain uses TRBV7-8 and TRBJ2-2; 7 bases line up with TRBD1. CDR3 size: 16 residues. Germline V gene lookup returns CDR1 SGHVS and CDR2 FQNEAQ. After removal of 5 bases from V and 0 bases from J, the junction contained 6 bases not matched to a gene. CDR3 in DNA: TGTGCCAGCAGCACCAGGACAGGATCGAACACCGGGGAGCTGTTTTTT. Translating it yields CASSTRTGSNTGELFF.